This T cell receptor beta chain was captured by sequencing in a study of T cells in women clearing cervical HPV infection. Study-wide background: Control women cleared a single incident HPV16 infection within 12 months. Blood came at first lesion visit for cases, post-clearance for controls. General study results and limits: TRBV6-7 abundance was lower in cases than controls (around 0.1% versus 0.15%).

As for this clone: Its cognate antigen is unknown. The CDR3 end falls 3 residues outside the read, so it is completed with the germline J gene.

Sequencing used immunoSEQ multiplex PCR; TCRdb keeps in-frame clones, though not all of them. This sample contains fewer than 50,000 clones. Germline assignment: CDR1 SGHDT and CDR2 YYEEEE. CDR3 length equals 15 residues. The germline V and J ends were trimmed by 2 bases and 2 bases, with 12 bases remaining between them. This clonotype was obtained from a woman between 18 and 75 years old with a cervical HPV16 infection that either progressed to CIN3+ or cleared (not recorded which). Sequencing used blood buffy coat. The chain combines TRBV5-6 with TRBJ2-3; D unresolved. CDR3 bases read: TGTGCCAGCAGCTTTTCTACCACTAACACAGATACG. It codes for CASSFSTTNTDT. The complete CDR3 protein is CASSFSTTNTDTQYF.